This T cell receptor (beta chain) was observed in a study of T-cell memory formation after mild COVID-19. Background on the study: Largely donor-specific sequence clusters came from a couple of donors. Findings of the study overall: Several responding clones turned up in pre-infection memory, indicating that cross-reactive memory may have taken part. Clones that contracted from day 15 to 85 had balanced CD4/CD8; later expanders were CD4+ biased.

TCRdb independently ran MiXCR on the 5' RACE reads; one entry per CDR3 protein. Of 500,000 to 550,000 distinct CDR3 sequences in the sample, about a fifth were seen once. This CDR3 has 15 amino acids. The V end lost 4 bases, the J end lost 0 bases, and 12 bases lay between the germline ends. Germline values: CDR1 LGHDT, CDR2 YNNKEL (reference sequence). Of note for this clonotype: As yet, its antigen is unknown.

This clonotype was sampled from an adult woman who had mild COVID-19 (a few samples of this study predate the infection). Cell type and time point are not known. Sequencing was performed on PBMCs or a T cell subset sorted from them (not recorded which). This chain connects TRBV3-1 to TRBJ1-1; D unresolved. The CDR3 here is CASSPTVAMNTEAFF. The CDR3 nucleotides are TGTGCCAGCAGCCCTACAGTGGCTATGAACACTGAAGCTTTCTTT.